These T cell receptor beta chains were read from a single sample in a study of shared clonotypes between healthy human individuals. Only in-frame clones appear in the TCRdb table, and some are missing; sequencing was by immunoSEQ multiplex PCR. The data hold about 690,000 clones, with about 90% observed a single time. The sequenced sample was memory CD8+ T cells from PBMCs. Receptors were obtained from a man younger than 30 in good health. Some clones in this sample may be carry-over from other donors' samples. The CDR3 runs from the conserved cysteine through the conserved F or W. The order of the fields is D gene, V gene, clone size, J gene, CDR3 DNA, CDR3 protein. A D gene is named only where the DNA matches it firmly. A row's size may be missing; if present it is once, few, many or a size class.

>.|TRBV27|.|TRBJ2-7
TGTGCCAGCAGTTATATCACGACTCCCCACGAGCAGTACTTC
CASSYITTPHEQYF
>.|TRBV18|.|TRBJ2-1
TGTGCCAGCTCAAGCGCGTACAATGAGCAGTTCTTC
CASSSAYNEQFF
>.|TRBV5-1|.|TRBJ2-7
TGCGCCAGCAGCTTGGTCGGTGGATCCTACGAGCAGTACTTC
CASSLVGGSYEQYF
>TRBD2|TRBV5-4|.|TRBJ2-2
TGTGCCAGCAGCCACGCTAGGGAGGGGACCGGGGAGCTGTTTTTT
CASSHAREGTGELFF
>.|TRBV28|.|TRBJ1-2
TGTGCCAGCAGGGCGCAGGAGAGGAACTATGGCTACACCTTC
CASRAQERNYGYTF
>.|TRBV7-9|.|TRBJ2-7
TGTGCCAGCAGACCTGGGGGCTCCGACTACGAGCAGTACTTC
CASRPGGSDYEQYF
>TRBD2|TRBV7-3|.|TRBJ2-6
TGTGCCAGCAGCTTAACGTTCCGGCTAGCGGGAGAGAGCTCTGGGGCCAACGTCCTGACTTTC
CASSLTFRLAGESSGANVLTF
>.|TRBV27|.|TRBJ1-2
TGTGCCAGCAGTTTTTCCAGTGGGCAGGGGATTCGTGGCTACACCTTC
CASSFSSGQGIRGYTF
>.|TRBV18|.|TRBJ2-7
TGTGCCAGCTCACCTACACCCCGAAAAAATGGGGGCTCCTACGAGCAGTACTTC
CASSPTPRKNGGSYEQYF
>.|TRBV29-1|.|TRBJ2-7
TGCAGCGCCGCCCATACTAGCCGTAGCCCCTACTACGAGCAGTACTTC
CSAAHTSRSPYYEQYF
>TRBD1|TRBV16|.|TRBJ1-2
TGTGCCAGCAGCCAATCCCCAGGGGGTCCCTATGGCTACACCTTC
CASSQSPGGPYGYTF
>.|TRBV6-4|.|TRBJ1-2
TGTGCCAGCAGTGACTGGCCTCAGGGTGGCTACACCTTC
CASSDWPQGGYTF
>.|TRBV6-1|.|TRBJ2-2
TGTGCCAGCGGGGGAGACAGAAACACCGGGGAGCTGTTTTTT
CASGGDRNTGELFF
>.|TRBV4-3|.|TRBJ1-1
TGCGCCAGCAGCCAATACAGGGAAACTGAAGCTTTCTTT
CASSQYRETEAFF
>TRBD2|TRBV11-2|.|TRBJ2-3
TGTGCCAGCAGCCCGCAGCGGGGCGGGACAGATACGCAGTATTTT
CASSPQRGGTDTQYF
>TRBD2|TRBV6-5|.|TRBJ2-2
TGTGCCAGCAGTCTTAGCGGGGCCAACACCGGGGAGCTGTTTTTT
CASSLSGANTGELFF
>.|TRBV4-2|.|TRBJ2-7
TGTGCCAGCAGCCGCTCCGGGACGGACACTTCCTACGAGCAGTACTTC
CASSRSGTDTSYEQYF
>TRBD1|TRBV5-8|.|TRBJ2-7
TGTGCCAGCAGCTACCGGACAGGACGACTTAGAGAGCAGTACTTC
CASSYRTGRLREQYF
>.|TRBV7-8|once|TRBJ2-7
TGTGCCAGCAGCCGCCCAGACAGTACCTACGAGCAGTACTTC
CASSRPDSTYEQYF
>TRBD1|TRBV29-1|once|TRBJ2-7
TGCAGCGTAGGGACAGGGTTTAGCGCCTACGAGCAGTACTTC
CSVGTGFSAYEQYF
>TRBD2|TRBV2|.|TRBJ2-1
TGTGCCAGCACCGGAGGGGGGACTAGCGGGGATGCCTACAATGAGCAGTTCTTC
CASTGGGTSGDAYNEQFF
>.|TRBV27|.|TRBJ1-5
TGTGCCAGCAGTCCCGGACATAGCCCTGGAGAACCCCAGCATTTT
CASSPGHSPGEPQHF
>TRBD2|TRBV4-1|.|TRBJ2-1
TGCGCCAGCAGCCAAGATTTCATAGGGACTAGCGTGTACAATGAGCAGTTCTTC
CASSQDFIGTSVYNEQFF
>TRBD2|TRBV4-1|once|TRBJ2-7
TGCGCCAGCAGCCAATCGCTAGCGGCCACCTACGAGCAGTACTTC
CASSQSLAATYEQYF
>TRBD2|TRBV19|.|TRBJ2-3
TGTGCCAGTAGTACGAGGACTAGCGGGAACACAGATACGCAGTATTTT
CASSTRTSGNTDTQYF
>TRBD1|TRBV5-1|.|TRBJ1-1
TGCGCCAGCAGCTTGCCCCTCTGCGGGACAGGGAAGGTGAACACTGAAGCTTTCTTT
CASSLPLCGTGKVNTEAFF
>.|TRBV27|.|TRBJ2-7
TGTGCCAGCAGTTTAGTGGGTAGAAGGGGCTATAACTACGAGCAGTACTTC
CASSLVGRRGYNYEQYF
>.|TRBV7-2|.|TRBJ1-1
TGTGCCAGCAGCCACCGGACAGATGAAGCTTTCTTT
CASSHRTDEAFF
>.|TRBV2|once|TRBJ2-7
TGTGCCAGCAGCGACCGTGCGACAGCCTACGAGCAGTACTTC
CASSDRATAYEQYF
>.|TRBV27|.|TRBJ2-1
TGTGCCAGCAGTTTATCGGGGTCCTACAATGAGCAGTTCTTC
CASSLSGSYNEQFF
>.|TRBV7-8|.|TRBJ1-5
TGTGCCAGCAGTTTAGCGATGTCAGGGGAAGAGCAGCCCCAGCATTTT
CASSLAMSGEEQPQHF
>.|TRBV4-1|.|TRBJ2-6
TGCGCCAGCAGCCAAGATTCCGGGGCCAACGTCCTGACTTTC
CASSQDSGANVLTF
>TRBD1|TRBV29-1|.|TRBJ2-1
TGCAGCGTTCAGACAGGGGGCGATGAGCAGTTCTTC
CSVQTGGDEQFF
>.|TRBV11-2|.|TRBJ2-6
TGTGCCAGCAGCATCCCGCGGGGTTCGGGGGACGGGGCCAACGTCCTGACTTTC
CASSIPRGSGDGANVLTF
>.|TRBV21-1|.|TRBJ2-1
TGTGCCAGCAGCAACTTGAGGGGACACTTCAATGAGCAGTTCTTC
CASSNLRGHFNEQFF
>.|TRBV2|.|TRBJ2-1
TGTGCCAGCAGCGCTCGGACAGCAAGGGACAATGAGCAGTTCTTC
CASSARTARDNEQFF
>TRBD1|TRBV7-7|once|TRBJ2-5
TGTGCCAGCAGCTTAGGGACAGGGTTGGGGGAGACCCAGTACTTC
CASSLGTGLGETQYF
>TRBD1|TRBV9|.|TRBJ2-7
TGTGCCAGCAGCCCTTGGGACAGGACATACGAGCAGTACTTC
CASSPWDRTYEQYF
>TRBD1|TRBV27|.|TRBJ1-1
TGTGCCAGCAGTTTGGGCCTGACAGGGCTGGGCGCTGAAGCTTTCTTT
CASSLGLTGLGAEAFF
>.|TRBV10-2|.|TRBJ2-2
TGCGCCAGCAGGAACCCCGGGGAGCTGTTTTTT
CASRNPGELFF
>.|TRBV7-9|.|TRBJ2-3
TGTGCCAGCACCCTAGATAGGTCCGCACCCACAGATACGCAGTATTTT
CASTLDRSAPTDTQYF
>TRBD1|TRBV9|.|TRBJ2-7
TGTGCCAGCAGCCCAACGGGACAGGGACGGAACGAGCAGTACTTC
CASSPTGQGRNEQYF
>TRBD2|TRBV28|.|TRBJ2-7
TGTGCCAGCAGTTCAAAGCGGGAGGAAATCGAGCAGTACTTC
CASSSKREEIEQYF
>TRBD1|TRBV5-1|.|TRBJ2-1
TGCGCCAGCAGCTTGCGGCTTTTGGTCAGGGGGCTTCGAAATGAGCAGTTCTTC
CASSLRLLVRGLRNEQFF
>.|TRBV27|.|TRBJ2-7
TGTGCCAGCAGTCCTATAGGGGGGAACGAGCAGTACTTC
CASSPIGGNEQYF
>.|TRBV11-2|once|TRBJ2-3
TGTGCCAGCAGCTTAGGCGCAGGCGCTAGCACAGATACGCAGTATTTT
CASSLGAGASTDTQYF
>.|TRBV27|.|TRBJ1-1
TGTGCCAGCAGTTTAGGGCCAGGGGCTAACACTGAAGCTTTCTTT
CASSLGPGANTEAFF